This T cell receptor beta chain emerged from a study of blood T cell repertoires in COVID-19. In the study overall: The United States, Italy and Spain provided the acute and convalescent COVID-19 samples. PBMCs, B-cell-depleted T cells, or T cells were the source of the cDNA or gDNA that made up the material.

In the original processing: The assay estimated nucleated cells by amplifying reference gene primers. Data came from immunoSEQ multiplex PCR; TCRdb stores just in-frame clones and leaves some out. For V, J and clone size, that table is used; D and trimming come from the DNA. The sample carries 340,000 or so clones, roughly 84% recorded once. CDR3 size: 13 residues. Germline CDR1 reads SNHLY; CDR2 reads FYNNEI. V was pared by 6 bases and J by 6 bases, with 6 bases of the junction left unmatched. V usage is TRBV2 and J usage is TRBJ2-7; 9 bases map to TRBD1. The clonotype was recovered from a man in his fifties with active or convalescent COVID-19. Sequencing input: peripheral blood. The CDR3 reads CASSFLDRGEQYF. CDR3 DNA: TGTGCCAGCAGCTTCCTGGACAGGGGCGAGCAGTACTTC.